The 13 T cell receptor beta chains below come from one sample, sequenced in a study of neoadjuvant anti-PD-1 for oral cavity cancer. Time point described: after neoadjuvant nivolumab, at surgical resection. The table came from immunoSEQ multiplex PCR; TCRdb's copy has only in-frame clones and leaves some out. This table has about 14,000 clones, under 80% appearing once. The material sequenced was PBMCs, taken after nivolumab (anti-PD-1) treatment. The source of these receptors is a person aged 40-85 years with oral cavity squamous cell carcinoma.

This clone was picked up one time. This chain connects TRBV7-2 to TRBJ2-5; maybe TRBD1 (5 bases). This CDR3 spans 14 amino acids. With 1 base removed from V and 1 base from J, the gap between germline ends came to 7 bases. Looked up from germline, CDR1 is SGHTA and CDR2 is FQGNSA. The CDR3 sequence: CASSLGRAQETQYF. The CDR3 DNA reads TGTGCCAGCAGCTTAGGCAGGGCCCAAGAGACCCAGTACTTC.

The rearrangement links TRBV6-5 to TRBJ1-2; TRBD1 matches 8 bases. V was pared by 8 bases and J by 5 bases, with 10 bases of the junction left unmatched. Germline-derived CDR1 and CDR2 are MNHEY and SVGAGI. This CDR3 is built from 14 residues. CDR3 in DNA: TGTGCCAGCCGGGACAGGCGGAATATTTATGGCTACACCTTC. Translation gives CASRDRRNIYGYTF.

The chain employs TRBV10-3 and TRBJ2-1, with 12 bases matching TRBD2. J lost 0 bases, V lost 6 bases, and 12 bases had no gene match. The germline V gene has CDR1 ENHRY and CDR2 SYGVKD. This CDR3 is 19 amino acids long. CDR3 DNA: TGTGCCATCAGCGCGACTAGCGGGAGAGTAGGGAGCTCCTACAATGAGCAGTTCTTC. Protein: CAISATSGRVGSSYNEQFF.

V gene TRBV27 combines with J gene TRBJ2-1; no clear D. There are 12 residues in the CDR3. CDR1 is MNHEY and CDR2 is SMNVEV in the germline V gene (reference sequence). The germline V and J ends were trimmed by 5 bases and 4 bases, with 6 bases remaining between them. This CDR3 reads CASSQNYNEQFF. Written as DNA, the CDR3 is TGTGCCAGCAGTCAGAATTACAATGAGCAGTTCTTC.

The CDR3 bases are TGTGCCAGCAGCAAATGGGGAGGTCTAGAGACCCAGTACTTC. Translating it yields CASSKWGGLETQYF. The V call is TRBV21-1, the J call TRBJ2-5; the tabulated D call, TRBD2, remains unverified against the DNA. TRBV21-1 is listed as a pseudogene. CDR3 size: 14 residues.

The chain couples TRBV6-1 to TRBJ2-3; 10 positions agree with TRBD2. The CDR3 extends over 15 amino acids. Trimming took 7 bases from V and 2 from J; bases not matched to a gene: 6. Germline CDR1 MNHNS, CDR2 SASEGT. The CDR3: CASNPLAGDTDTQYF. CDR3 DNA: TGTGCCAGCAACCCCCTAGCGGGGGACACAGATACGCAGTATTTT.

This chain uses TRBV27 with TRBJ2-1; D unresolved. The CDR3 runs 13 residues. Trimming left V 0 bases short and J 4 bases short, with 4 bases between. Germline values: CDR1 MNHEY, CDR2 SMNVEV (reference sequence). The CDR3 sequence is CASSLSDYNEQFF. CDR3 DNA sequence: TGTGCCAGCAGTTTATCGGATTACAATGAGCAGTTCTTC.

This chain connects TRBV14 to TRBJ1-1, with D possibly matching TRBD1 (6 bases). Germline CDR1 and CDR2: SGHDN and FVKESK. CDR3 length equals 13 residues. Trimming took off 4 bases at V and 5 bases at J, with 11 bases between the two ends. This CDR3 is CASSRYRETEAFF. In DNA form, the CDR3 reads TGTGCCAGCAGCCGATACAGGGAAACTGAAGCTTTCTTT.

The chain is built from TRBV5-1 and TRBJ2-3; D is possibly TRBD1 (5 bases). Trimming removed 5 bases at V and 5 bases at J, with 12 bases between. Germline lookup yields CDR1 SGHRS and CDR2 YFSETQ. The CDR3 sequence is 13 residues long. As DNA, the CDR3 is TGCGCCAGCAGACGCGACAGTGAAGATACGCAGTATTTT. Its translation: CASRRDSEDTQYF. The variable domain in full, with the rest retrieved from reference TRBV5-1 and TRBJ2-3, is KAGVTQTPRYLIKTRGQQVTLSCSPISGHRSVSWYQQTPGQGLQFLFEYFSETQRNKGNFPGRFSGRQFSNSRSEMNVSTLELGDSALYLCASRRDSEDTQYFGPGTRLTVL.

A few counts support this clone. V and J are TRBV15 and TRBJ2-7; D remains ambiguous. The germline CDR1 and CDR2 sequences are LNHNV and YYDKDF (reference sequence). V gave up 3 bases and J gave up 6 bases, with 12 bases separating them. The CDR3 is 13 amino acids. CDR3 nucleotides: TGTGCCACCAGCAGCCTCGAGGTTGGCGAGCAGTACTTC. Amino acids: CATSSLEVGEQYF.

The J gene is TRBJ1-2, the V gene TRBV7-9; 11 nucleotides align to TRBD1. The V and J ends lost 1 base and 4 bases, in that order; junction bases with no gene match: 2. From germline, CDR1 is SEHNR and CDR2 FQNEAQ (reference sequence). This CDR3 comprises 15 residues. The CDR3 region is CASSLGTGGVYGYTF. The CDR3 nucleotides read TGTGCCAGCAGCTTAGGGACAGGGGGCGTCTATGGCTACACCTTC.

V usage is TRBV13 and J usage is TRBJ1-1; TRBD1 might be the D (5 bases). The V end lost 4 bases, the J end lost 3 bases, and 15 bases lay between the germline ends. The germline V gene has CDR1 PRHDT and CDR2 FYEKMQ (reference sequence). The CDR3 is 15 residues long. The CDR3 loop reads CASSSTPGDYTEAFF. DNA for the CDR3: TGTGCCAGCAGCTCAACCCCCGGGGACTACACTGAAGCTTTCTTT.

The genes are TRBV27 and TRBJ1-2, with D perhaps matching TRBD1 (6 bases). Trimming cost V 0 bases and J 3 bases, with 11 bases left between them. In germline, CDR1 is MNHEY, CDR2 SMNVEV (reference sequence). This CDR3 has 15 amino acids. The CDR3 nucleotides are TGTGCCAGCAGTTTATCCCGGAACAGGGACTATGGCTACACCTTC. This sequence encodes CASSLSRNRDYGYTF.